This T cell receptor (beta chain) was identified in a study of CD8 T cells in ankylosing spondylitis. Overall study findings and caveats: Seemingly characteristic of ankylosing spondylitis blood was a TCR beta motif consisting of fewer than 10 highly homologous variants.

As to this clonotype: Its antigen is unidentified.

V was pared by 5 bases and J by 6 bases, with 8 bases of the junction left unmatched. CDR1 is DFQATT and CDR2 is SNEGSKA in the germline V gene (reference sequence). The CDR3 runs to 14 residues. TCRdb fed the 5' RACE reads into MiXCR, producing one record per CDR3 protein. The table includes about 320,000 distinct CDR3 sequences, approximately 10% detected once. The chain recombines TRBV20-1 with TRBJ2-7, with 12 bases lining up with TRBD2. Sequencing was performed on blood, either unsorted or a sorted T cell fraction (not recorded which). The receptor was derived from a female donor with ankylosing spondylitis or in good health (not recorded which). CDR3 region: CSARKLAGGAEQYF. The CDR3 DNA reads as TGCAGTGCTCGAAAACTAGCGGGAGGAGCCGAGCAGTACTTC.